This T cell receptor beta chain came from a study of control samples from healthy donors and cancer patients. In the case of this clone: At one end, the junction sequence differs from germline, possibly due to a read error.

CDR1 is DFQATT, CDR2 SNEGSKA, per germline (reference sequence). This CDR3 region has 11 residues. Data came from immunoSEQ multiplex PCR; TCRdb stores just in-frame clones and leaves some out. This table has some 94,000 clones, 70% to 90% appearing once. This clonotype originated in a woman in her forties or fifties with colorectal cancer. The chain has TRBV20-1 and TRBJ1-2, with D unresolved. Sequencing was done on a sample of PBMCs. In DNA, the CDR3 is TGCAGTGCCCCTGGGTGGGCGTCTGTACTCTTC. It specifies CSAPGWASVLF.